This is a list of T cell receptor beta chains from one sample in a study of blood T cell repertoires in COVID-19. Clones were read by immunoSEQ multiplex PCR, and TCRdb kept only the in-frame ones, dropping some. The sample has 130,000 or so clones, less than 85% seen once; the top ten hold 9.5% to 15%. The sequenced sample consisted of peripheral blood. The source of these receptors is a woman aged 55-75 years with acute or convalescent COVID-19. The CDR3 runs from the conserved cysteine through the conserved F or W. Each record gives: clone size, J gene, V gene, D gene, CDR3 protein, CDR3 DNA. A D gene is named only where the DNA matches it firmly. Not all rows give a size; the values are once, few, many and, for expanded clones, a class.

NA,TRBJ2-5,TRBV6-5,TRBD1,CASKVRGRETQYF,TGTGCCAGCAAGGTCAGGGGGCGAGAGACCCAGTACTTC
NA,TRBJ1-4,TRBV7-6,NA,CASSLDWAVPGGDINEKLFF,TGTGCCAGCAGCTTAGATTGGGCAGTGCCGGGGGGGGATATTAATGAAAAACTGTTTTTT
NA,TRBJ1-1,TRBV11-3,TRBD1,CASSSVGEGQRDTEAFF,TGTGCCAGCAGCTCCGTTGGCGAGGGACAGCGGGACACTGAAGCTTTCTTT
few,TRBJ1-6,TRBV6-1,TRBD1,CASSEIGTGFDSPLHF,TGTGCCAGCAGTGAAATAGGGACAGGGTTCGATTCACCCCTCCACTTT
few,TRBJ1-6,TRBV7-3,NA,CASSLSGSNYSPLHF,TGTGCCAGCAGCTTGAGCGGCAGCAATTATTCACCCCTCCACTTT
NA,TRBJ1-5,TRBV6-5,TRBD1,CASSQRQGNQPQHF,TGTGCCAGCAGTCAAAGACAGGGGAATCAGCCCCAGCATTTT
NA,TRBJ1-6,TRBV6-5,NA,CASSYSRVRGNSPLHF,TGTGCCAGCAGTTACTCGAGGGTCAGGGGTAATTCACCCCTCCACTTT
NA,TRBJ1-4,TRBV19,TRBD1,CATRQGPATNEKLFF,TGTGCCACGAGACAGGGCCCGGCAACTAATGAAAAACTGTTTTTT
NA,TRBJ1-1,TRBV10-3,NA,CAIRAREGGYTEAFF,TGTGCCATCCGGGCCCGGGAGGGGGGGTACACTGAAGCTTTCTTT
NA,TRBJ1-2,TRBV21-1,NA,CASSKGGANYGYTF,TGTGCCAGCAGCAAAGGGGGGGCTAACTATGGCTACACCTTC
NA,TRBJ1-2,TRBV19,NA,CASSSGHRDYTF,TGTGCCAGTAGTTCGGGACATAGGGACTACACCTTC
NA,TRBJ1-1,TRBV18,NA,CASSPGQQNTEAFF,TGTGCCAGCTCACCCGGACAACAGAACACTGAAGCTTTCTTT
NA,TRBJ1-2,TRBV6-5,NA,CASSYSPRLYGYTF,TGTGCCAGCAGTTACTCCCCGAGACTCTATGGCTACACCTTC
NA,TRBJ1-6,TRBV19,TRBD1,CAAGTGLSPLHF,TGTGCCGCCGGGACAGGCTTATCACCCCTCCACTTT
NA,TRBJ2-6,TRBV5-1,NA,CASSLEAQAGANVLTF,TGCGCCAGCAGCTTGGAGGCACAGGCCGGGGCCAACGTCCTGACTTTC
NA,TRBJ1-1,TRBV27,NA,CASSRGHITEAFF,TGTGCCAGCAGTAGGGGACACATCACTGAAGCTTTCTTT
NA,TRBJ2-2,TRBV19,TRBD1,CASSPRGRQINTGELFF,TGTGCCAGTAGCCCAAGGGGGCGGCAGATCAACACCGGGGAGCTGTTTTTT
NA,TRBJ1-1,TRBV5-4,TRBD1,CASSPTGGMDTEAFF,TGTGCCAGCAGCCCGACAGGGGGGATGGACACTGAAGCTTTCTTT
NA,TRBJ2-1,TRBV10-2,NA,CASSESGGGGSEQFF,TGCGCCAGCAGTGAGTCCGGAGGGGGGGGTAGCGAGCAGTTCTTC
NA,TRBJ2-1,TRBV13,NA,CASSLPPSSYNEQFF,TGTGCCAGCAGCTTACCCCCGAGCTCCTACAATGAGCAGTTCTTC
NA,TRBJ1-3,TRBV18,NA,CASSLQKITNTIYF,TGTGCCAGCTCACTACAAAAGATTACAAACACCATATATTTT
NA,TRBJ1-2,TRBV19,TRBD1,CASSEDRGRGYTF,TGTGCCAGTAGTGAGGACAGGGGGCGCGGCTACACCTTC
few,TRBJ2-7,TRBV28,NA,CASGSGNSYEQYF,TGTGCCAGCGGTTCCGGGAACTCCTACGAGCAGTACTTC
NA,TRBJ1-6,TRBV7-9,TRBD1,CASSGSPGQSFYNSPLHF,TGTGCCAGCAGCGGGTCCCCGGGACAGAGTTTCTATAATTCACCCCTCCACTTT
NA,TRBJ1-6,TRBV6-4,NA,CASSEQGNNSPLHF,TGTGCCAGCAGTGAGCAGGGGAATAATTCACCCCTCCACTTT
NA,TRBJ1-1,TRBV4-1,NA,CASSQDNIQGNTEAFF,TGCGCCAGCAGCCAAGATAATATACAGGGCAACACTGAAGCTTTCTTT
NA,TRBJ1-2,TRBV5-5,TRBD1,CASSLEGQGSHGYTF,TGTGCCAGCAGCTTGGAGGGACAGGGGTCCCATGGCTACACCTTC
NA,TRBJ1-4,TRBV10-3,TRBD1,CAIRGQGDDEKLFF,TGTGCCATCAGGGGACAGGGGGACGATGAAAAACTGTTTTTT
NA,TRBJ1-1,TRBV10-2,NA,CASKEQGTLPEAFF,TGCGCCAGCAAGGAGCAGGGAACTTTACCTGAAGCTTTCTTT
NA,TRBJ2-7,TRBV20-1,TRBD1,CSASIGQGPYEQYF,TGCAGTGCTAGTATCGGACAGGGCCCCTACGAGCAGTACTTC
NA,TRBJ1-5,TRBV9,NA,CASSVGGSGAQHF,TGTGCCAGCAGCGTTGGCGGGTCGGGGGCCCAGCATTTT
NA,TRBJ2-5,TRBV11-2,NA,CASSADRFQETQYF,TGTGCCAGCAGCGCCGACAGGTTCCAAGAGACCCAGTACTTC
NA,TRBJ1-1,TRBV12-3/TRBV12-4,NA,CASSFGSNTEAFF,TGTGCCAGCAGTTTTGGCAGTAACACTGAAGCTTTCTTT
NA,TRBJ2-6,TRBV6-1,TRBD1,CASSEAGRGRIRRANVLTF,TGTGCCAGCAGTGAAGCGGGCAGGGGGCGTATTCGGAGGGCCAACGTCCTGACTTTC
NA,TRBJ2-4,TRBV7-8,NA,CASSLGREEQGNIQYF,TGTGCCAGCAGCTTAGGGAGGGAGGAACAGGGGAACATTCAGTACTTC
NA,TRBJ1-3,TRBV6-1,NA,CASSDGSSGAGNTIYF,TGTGCCAGCAGTGACGGGAGCTCAGGAGCTGGAAACACCATATATTTT
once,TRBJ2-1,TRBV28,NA,CASRAARRNEQFF,TGTGCCAGCAGGGCAGCTAGACGGAATGAGCAGTTCTTC
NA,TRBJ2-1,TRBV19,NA,CASSYRTGEQFF,TGTGCCAGTTCCTACAGAACCGGTGAGCAGTTCTTC
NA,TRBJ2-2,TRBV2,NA,CASTPIWRGGDTGELFF,TGTGCCAGCACCCCTATTTGGAGAGGTGGAGACACCGGGGAGCTGTTTTTT
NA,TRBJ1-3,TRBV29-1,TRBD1,CSVGGQDSGNTIYF,TGCAGCGTTGGGGGACAGGACTCTGGAAACACCATATATTTT
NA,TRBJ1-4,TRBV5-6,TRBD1,CASSLQGFGEKLFF,TGTGCCAGCAGCTTACAGGGGTTTGGGGAAAAACTGTTTTTT
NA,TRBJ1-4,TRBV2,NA,CASSGGGKLFF,TGTGCCAGCAGTGGGGGGGGAAAACTGTTTTTT
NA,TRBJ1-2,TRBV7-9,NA,CASSSSGRNYGYTF,TGTGCCAGCAGCTCTTCCGGGAGAAACTATGGCTACACCTTC
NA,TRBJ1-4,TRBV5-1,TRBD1,CASSLGGLGQLYEKLFF,TGCGCCAGCAGCTTGGGTGGTCTGGGACAGTTGTATGAAAAACTGTTTTTT
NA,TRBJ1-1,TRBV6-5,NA,CASTIGQLNTEAFF,TGTGCCAGCACCATAGGACAGTTAAACACTGAAGCTTTCTTT
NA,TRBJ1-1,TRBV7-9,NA,CASSLAGRFEAFF,TGTGCCAGCAGCTTAGCGGGGAGGTTTGAAGCTTTCTTT
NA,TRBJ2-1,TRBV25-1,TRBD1,CASSELQQGLNEQFF,TGTGCCAGCAGTGAACTTCAACAGGGGCTCAATGAGCAGTTCTTC
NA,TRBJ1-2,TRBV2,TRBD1,CASRQTGNGYTF,TGTGCCAGCAGACAGACAGGGAATGGCTACACCTTC
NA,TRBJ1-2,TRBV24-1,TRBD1,CATSGQGANYGYTF,TGTGCCACCAGCGGACAGGGAGCTAACTATGGCTACACCTTC
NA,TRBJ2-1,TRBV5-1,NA,CASSTGFSYNEQFF,TGCGCCAGCAGCACCGGGTTTTCATACAATGAGCAGTTCTTC
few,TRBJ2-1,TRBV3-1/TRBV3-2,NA,CASSQDGGDYNEQFF,TGTGCCAGCAGCCAAGATGGCGGAGACTACAATGAGCAGTTCTTC
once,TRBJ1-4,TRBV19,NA,CASQETATNEKLFF,TGTGCCAGCCAAGAGACAGCAACTAATGAAAAACTGTTTTTT
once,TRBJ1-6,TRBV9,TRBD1,CASSVLDRFGSPLHF,TGTGCCAGCAGCGTATTGGACAGGTTCGGGTCACCCCTCCACTTT
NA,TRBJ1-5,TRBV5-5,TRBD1,CASSSGQGGYSNQPQHF,TGTGCCAGCAGTTCGGGACAGGGGGGATATAGCAATCAGCCCCAGCATTTT
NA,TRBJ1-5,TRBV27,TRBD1,CASSLKGQTMVGGQPQHF,TGTGCCAGCAGTTTAAAGGGACAGACTATGGTGGGGGGCCAGCCCCAGCATTTT
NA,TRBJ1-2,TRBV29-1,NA,CSVQGTGYGYTF,TGCAGCGTTCAGGGAACAGGCTATGGCTACACCTTC
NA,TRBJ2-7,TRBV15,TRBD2,CATSPQGGEYEQYF,TGTGCCACCAGCCCCCAGGGAGGGGAGTACGAGCAGTACTTC
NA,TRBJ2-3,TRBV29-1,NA,CSVDGLSTDTQYF,TGCAGCGTTGACGGTCTCAGCACAGATACGCAGTATTTT
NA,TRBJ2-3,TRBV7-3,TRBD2,CASSAGGSTDTQYF,TGTGCCAGCAGCGCCGGGGGGAGCACAGATACGCAGTATTTT